This T cell receptor beta chain emerged from a study of blood T cell repertoires in COVID-19. Study-wide background: The origin of the acute and convalescent COVID-19 samples was the United States, Italy and Spain. Nucleic acid was either cDNA or gDNA, and it came from T cells, B-cell-depleted T cells, or PBMCs.

Only in-frame clones appear in the TCRdb table, and some are missing; sequencing was by immunoSEQ multiplex PCR. The table records almost 250,000 clones, roughly 89% of them present only once. There are 11 residues in the CDR3. Trimming removed 7 bases at V and 8 bases at J, with 11 bases between. Per germline, CDR1 MNHEY and CDR2 SVGAGI. The participants were between about 18 and 90 years old and came from 24 US areas. Categorization into cohorts depended on clinical history that participants reported. Specimen: PBMCs or T cells enriched from blood (not recorded which). This chain links TRBV6-5 with TRBJ1-1; D not certain. The sequence came from a woman aged 25 to 45 who had recovered from COVID-19. In nucleotides, the CDR3 is TGTGCCAGCATCGTACCGGGAGAAGCTTTCTTT. This sequence encodes CASIVPGEAFF.